The 21 T cell receptor beta chains given below trace back to one sample, sequenced in a study of shared clonotypes between healthy human individuals. Assay: immunoSEQ multiplex PCR; the TCRdb copy retains only in-frame clones and omits some. The sample yields approximately 1,500,000 clones, 95% to 99% seen once. The specimen was naive CD4+ T cells sorted from blood. Regarding subset: CD45RA+ positively selected. The receptor source for this set is a young man in good health.

The V and J genes are TRBV27 and TRBJ2-7, with 7 nucleotides matching TRBD1. Trimming removed 5 bases from V and 3 bases from J; junction bases left unmatched: 4. CDR3 length: 13 amino acids. CDR1 and CDR2 (germline): MNHEY, SMNVEV (reference sequence). The CDR3 spells CASSLGDSYEQYF. The CDR3 DNA follows: TGTGCCAGCAGTCTCGGGGACAGCTACGAGCAGTACTTC.

The chain is built from TRBV7-2 and TRBJ2-4; D tentatively fits TRBD1 or TRBD2 (5 bases each). V lost 3 bases and J 0 bases, leaving 15 bases between the germline ends. The V gene's germline CDR1 is SGHTA and CDR2 FQGNSA. The CDR3 runs 17 residues. The CDR3 protein is CASSFVGTPLAKNIQYF. The CDR3, as DNA: TGTGCCAGCAGCTTCGTCGGGACGCCGTTAGCCAAAAACATTCAGTACTTC.

In this sample, this clone turned up once. J is TRBJ2-3 and V is TRBV2; 12 positions agree with TRBD2. Germline CDR1 SNHLY, CDR2 FYNNEI. The CDR3 is 14 residues long. The J segment lost 15 bases and the V segment lost 4 bases, leaving 11 bases of the junction unmatched. The CDR3 here is CASSALAGGVSSYF. The CDR3 DNA sequence: TGTGCCAGCAGTGCACTAGCGGGAGGTGTAAGTAGTTATTTT.

This chain uses TRBV6-4 with TRBJ1-1, with D possibly TRBD1 on 6 matching bases. The CDR3 is 15 amino acids. CDR1 and CDR2 (germline): MRHNA, SNTAGT. V was clipped by 7 bases and J by 5 bases, with 20 bases between them. The CDR3 DNA reads TGTGCCAGCAAACCCTTTGGACAGCCAGAGACTGAAGCTTTCTTT. Its protein product is CASKPFGQPETEAFF.

This sequence joins TRBV6-1 and TRBJ2-5; no reliable D call. The length of the CDR3 is 13 residues. Deletions cut 3 bases from V and 5 bases from J, with 10 bases between. CDR1 is MNHNS and CDR2 is SASEGT in the germline V gene. CDR3 sequence reads: CASSELVGETQYF. The CDR3 bases are TGTGCCAGCAGTGAGTTAGTGGGGGAGACCCAGTACTTC.

The J gene is TRBJ2-1, the V gene TRBV11-2; D may match TRBD1 or TRBD2 (5 bases each). The V gene lost 8 bases and the J gene lost 4 bases, with 18 bases spanning the gap. Germline V CDR1 and CDR2: SGHAT, FQNNGV. The CDR3 totals 15 residues. The CDR3 DNA follows: TGTGCCAGCTTCGGGGTGGGACCAAGGTACAATGAGCAGTTCTTC. Protein product: CASFGVGPRYNEQFF.

This clone occurred once. The chain is built from TRBV11-2 and TRBJ1-5; D not certain. Per germline, CDR1 SGHAT and CDR2 FQNNGV. V shed 2 bases and J shed 4 bases, with 9 bases lying between them. This CDR3 is built from 14 residues. The CDR3: CASSLLGGNQPQHF. The CDR3 region has the DNA TGTGCCAGCAGCTTATTAGGTGGTAATCAGCCCCAGCATTTT. Full variable domain (rest looked up from reference TRBV11-2 and TRBJ1-5): EAGVAQSPRYKIIEKRQSVAFWCNPISGHATLYWYQQILGQGPKLLIQFQNNGVVDDSQLPKDRFSAERLKGVDSTLKIQPAKLEDSAVYLCASSLLGGNQPQHFGDGTRLSIL.

The genes are TRBV4-1 and TRBJ1-1; D unclear. V lost 1 base and J lost 2, with 11 bases in between. Germline CDR1 is MGHRA and CDR2 is YSYEKL. The CDR3 consists of 15 residues. The DNA for the CDR3 is TGCGCCAGCAGCCAAGTGATTACAGCAAACACTGAAGCTTTCTTT. Protein: CASSQVITANTEAFF.

This clone was detected once. This chain uses TRBV30 with TRBJ2-7, with TRBD2 as a possible D gene (6 bases). The V end lost 0 bases, the J end lost 2 bases, and 14 bases lay between the germline ends. CDR3 length: 15 residues. Germline-derived CDR1 and CDR2 are GTSNPN and SVGIG (reference sequence). The DNA of the CDR3 is TGTGCCTGGAGTGTATGGGGAGGCTTCCCCTACGAGCAGTACTTC. It encodes CAWSVWGGFPYEQYF. Full variable domain (outside the CDR3, taken from reference TRBV30 and TRBJ2-7): SQTIHQWPATLVQPVGSPLSLECTVEGTSNPNLYWYRQAAGRGLQLLFYSVGIGQISSEVPQNLSASRPQDRQFILSSKKLLLSDSGFYLCAWSVWGGFPYEQYFGPGTRLTVT.

V and J are TRBV30 and TRBJ2-5; 7 nucleotides line up with TRBD2. CDR3 length: 16 amino acids. With 2 bases clipped from V and 8 bases from J, the junction kept 17 bases outside the gene matches. Germline V gene sequence: CDR1 GTSNPN, CDR2 SVGIG (reference sequence). This CDR3 reads CAWSPQRWEGPSTQYF. CDR3 bases: TGTGCCTGGAGTCCCCAGCGGTGGGAGGGCCCCAGCACCCAGTACTTC.

As for this clone: Within the sample, other DNA sequences also encode this same CDR3. V is TRBV5-1 and J is TRBJ2-1; 8 bases align to TRBD2. This CDR3 has 16 amino acids. V lost 0 bases, J lost 2 bases, and 4 bases stayed unmatched. CDR1 is SGHRS, CDR2 YFSETQ, per germline. This CDR3 reads CASSLGAGVTYNEQFF. The DNA of the CDR3 is TGCGCCAGCAGCTTGGGAGCGGGAGTCACCTACAATGAGCAGTTCTTC. The whole variable domain, filled in from reference TRBV5-1 and TRBJ2-1, reads KAGVTQTPRYLIKTRGQQVTLSCSPISGHRSVSWYQQTPGQGLQFLFEYFSETQRNKGNFPGRFSGRQFSNSRSEMNVSTLELGDSALYLCASSLGAGVTYNEQFFGPGTRLTVL.

The chain employs TRBV7-2 and TRBJ1-2; 9 nucleotides match TRBD1. CDR1 SGHTA and CDR2 FQGNSA come from the germline V gene. With 3 bases clipped from V and 4 bases from J, the junction kept 9 bases outside the gene matches. This CDR3 region has 16 residues. For the CDR3, the DNA is TGTGCCAGCAGCTTTATGGTGGGGACAGGGTCCTATGGCTACACCTTC. Its translation is CASSFMVGTGSYGYTF.

The chain joins TRBV7-2 to TRBJ2-7; 8 nucleotides match TRBD2. This CDR3 region has 13 residues. Per the germline V gene, CDR1 is SGHTA and CDR2 is FQGNSA. The trim removed 4 bases at V and 4 bases at J, leaving 3 bases unmatched. As DNA, the CDR3 is TGTGCCAGCAGCTCGCGGGAGGTTTACGAGCAGTACTTC. Its translation is CASSSREVYEQYF.

The chain joins TRBV25-1 to TRBJ2-1; D may be TRBD2 (5 bases). Germline CDR1 MGHDK, CDR2 SYGVNS. V lost 6 bases to trimming and J lost 7 bases, with 13 bases between them. The CDR3 covers 13 residues. CDR3: CASSGNFGNEQFF. The CDR3, as DNA: TGTGCCAGCAGCGGGAACTTTGGTAATGAGCAGTTCTTC.

This clone was seen only once. Other DNA sequences in this sample translate to the same CDR3. The genes are TRBV2 and TRBJ2-2; D unclear. Germline V CDR1 and CDR2: SNHLY, FYNNEI. V was pared by 6 bases and J by 3 bases, with 2 bases between. The CDR3 loop spans 11 amino acids. Here the CDR3 reads CASRDTGELFF. Here the CDR3 DNA reads TGTGCCAGCAGAGACACCGGGGAGCTGTTTTTT. The full variable domain, its missing parts supplied by reference TRBV2 and TRBJ2-2, is EPEVTQTPSHQVTQMGQEVILRCVPISNHLYFYWYRQILGQKVEFLVSFYNNEISEKSEIFDDQFSVERPDGSNFTLKIRSTKLEDSAMYFCASRDTGELFFGEGSRLTVL.

This clone was seen a few times. CDR3 amino acids: CASSDHRGYGYTF. The CDR3 nucleotides read TGTGCCAGCAGTGACCACAGAGGCTATGGCTACACCTTC. The chain recombines TRBV6-4 with TRBJ1-2; D unresolved. The germline V gene has CDR1 MRHNA and CDR2 SNTAGT. Between the trimmed V and J ends, which lost 2 bases and 4 bases, there was a span of 8 bases. This CDR3 region has 13 residues.

This clone occurred once. The chain recombines TRBV11-2 with TRBJ1-5, with no clear D. Germline loops: CDR1 SGHAT, CDR2 FQNNGV. Deletions cut 5 bases from V and 4 bases from J, with 12 bases between. The CDR3 extends over 14 amino acids. The CDR3: CASSRGGSNQPQHF. In DNA form, the CDR3 reads TGTGCCAGCAGCCGGGGAGGATCTAATCAGCCCCAGCATTTT.

Only one count was recorded for this clone. The V gene is TRBV7-2, the J gene TRBJ2-5, with 8 positions matching TRBD2. Germline V CDR1 and CDR2: SGHTA, FQGNSA. The CDR3 loop spans 18 amino acids. Trimming cost V 1 base and J 2 bases; bases outside gene matches: 12. The CDR3 DNA is TGTGCCAGCAGCTTAGTGGGCCTCATAGCGGGAACACAAGAGACCCAGTACTTC. Protein: CASSLVGLIAGTQETQYF.

This sequence joins TRBV14 and TRBJ2-1, with 9 bases fitting TRBD1. CDR3 length: 18 residues. The germline gives CDR1 SGHDN, CDR2 FVKESK. Losses at the gene ends were 3 bases for V and 3 bases for J; bases not matched to a gene: 12. CDR3 coding DNA: TGTGCCAGCAGCCATCTACCGGGACAGGGTTCGGTCTACAATGAGCAGTTCTTC. Its translation: CASSHLPGQGSVYNEQFF.

V and J are TRBV18 and TRBJ2-5; 9 bases map to TRBD1. The J call is doubtful: the DNA matches TRBJ2-7 better. This CDR3 is built from 16 residues. The germline V gene encodes CDR1 KGHSH and CDR2 LQKENI. DNA of the CDR3: TGTGCCAGCTCACCTTACAGGGGGCAGGGGGTCTCCGAGCAGTACTTC. This encodes CASSPYRGQGVSEQYF.

This clone was recorded only once. The CDR3 bases are TGTGCCAGCAGCCTCTGGACAGGTGGAGCCCAAGAGACCCAGTACTTC. It is translated as CASSLWTGGAQETQYF. The V call is TRBV14, the J call TRBJ2-5, with 7 positions matching TRBD1. Germline CDR1 SGHDN, CDR2 FVKESK. CDR3 length: 16 residues. J gave up 1 base and V 4 bases, and 9 bases lay outside the gene matches.